This TCR beta chain was captured in a study of shared clonotypes between healthy human individuals. Study summary: A few men and a couple of women, aged 18 to 49, were donors. Points from the study as a whole: Naive subsets usually exceeded memory subsets in estimated richness.

Investigators spread the genomic DNA of each subset evenly over several immunoSEQ plates. TCRdb keeps only in-frame clones here, not all; method: immunoSEQ multiplex PCR. Of about 960,000 clones listed, over 75% were seen once; the top ten hold approximately 1.5%. CDR1 is MDHEN, CDR2 SYDVKM, per germline. This CDR3 region has 11 residues. Memory CD4+ cells were the fraction left after CD45RA+ naive selection. In its sample, this clone was seen once. Its antigen is undetermined. Sequences were obtained from memory CD4+ T cells sorted from blood. Subset specified: CD45RA-negative fraction. The receptor was isolated from a man aged 18 to 30 in good health. The chain couples TRBV28 to TRBJ1-2; no firm D call. The CDR3 here is CAVSANYGYTF. The CDR3 DNA is TGTGCGGTATCAGCTAACTATGGCTACACCTTC.